The 27 T cell receptor beta chains reported below all come from one sample, sequenced in a study of blood T cell repertoires in COVID-19 (TCRdb year 2020). The library was produced with the immunoSEQ multiplex PCR assay. The source is immuneACCESS, and TCRdb retained only in-frame sequences with V and J called. Part of the clones is not carried over; for the studies checked, unresolved V genes explain less than half of this, and the remainder is unexplained. The sample includes under 300,000 clones, with 75% to 90% observed a single time. The ten top clones hold 8.8% of the sample. Sequencing was done on a sample of PBMCs or T cells enriched from blood (not recorded which). The origin of the receptors is a middle-aged man who had recovered from COVID-19.

The genes are TRBV13 and TRBJ2-7; weak D call: TRBD1 (5 bases). The CDR3 totals 13 residues. Germline assignment: CDR1 PRHDT and CDR2 FYEKMQ (reference sequence). Trimming stripped 3 bases from V and 9 bases from J, with 15 bases between. The CDR3 DNA reads TGTGCCAGCAGCTTTGAAGGGGCGATCGCGCAGTACTTC. Protein sequence: CASSFEGAIAQYF.

This sequence joins TRBV9 and TRBJ1-6; D possibly corresponds to TRBD1 (6 bases). CDR3 size: 15 residues. The V end lost 0 bases, the J end lost 9 bases, and 13 bases lay between the germline ends. In germline, CDR1 is SGDLS, CDR2 YYNGEE. CDR3 residues: CASSVGAGAFSPLHF. As DNA, the CDR3 is TGTGCCAGCAGCGTAGGTGCAGGGGCTTTTTCACCCCTCCACTTT.

This chain joins TRBV5-6 and TRBJ2-1; 16 bases match TRBD2. Trimming took 4 bases from V and 6 from J; bases not matched to a gene: 7. Germline V CDR1 and CDR2: SGHDT, YYEEEE. The CDR3 is 17 amino acids. CDR3 bases: TGTGCCAGCAGCCGGGGACTAGCGGGAGGGCGATTCAATGAGCAGTTCTTC. Translating gives CASSRGLAGGRFNEQFF.

The sample holds one count of this clone. This rearrangement joins TRBV5-1 to TRBJ2-7, with TRBD1 as a possible D gene (6 bases). The CDR3 covers 14 residues. Trimming removed 4 bases from V and 0 bases from J, with 11 bases in between. Germline V gene data show CDR1 as SGHRS and CDR2 as YFSETQ. In DNA, the CDR3 is TGCGCCAGCAGCCCGAGGACAGCCTCCTACGAGCAGTACTTC. The encoded protein is CASSPRTASYEQYF.

V is TRBV18 and J is TRBJ1-2, with D possibly being TRBD1 (6 bases). This CDR3 region has 16 residues. The V gene's germline CDR1 is KGHSH and CDR2 LQKENI. With 0 bases removed from V and 6 bases from J, the gap between germline ends came to 17 bases. The CDR3 DNA sequence: TGTGCCAGCTCACCACCGAGAGAGGGGGGGCAGGATGGCTACACCTTC. This sequence encodes CASSPPREGGQDGYTF.

The genes are TRBV5-4 and TRBJ2-7, with a weak D call TRBD2 (6 bases). The CDR3 is made up of 16 amino acids. The V and J ends lost 0 bases and 5 bases respectively, with 18 bases between them. Germline V lookup: CDR1 SGHNT, CDR2 YYREEE (reference sequence). Here the CDR3 reads CASSLGRRRVQNEQYF. As DNA, the CDR3 is TGTGCCAGCAGCTTGGGTCGGCGGAGGGTTCAGAACGAGCAGTACTTC.

The chain couples TRBV28 to TRBJ1-2; the D is unclear. V gave up 1 base and J gave up 4 bases, with 7 bases separating them. The CDR3 runs to 13 residues. Germline V lookup: CDR1 MDHEN, CDR2 SYDVKM. The CDR3 DNA reads TGTGCCAGCAGTTTATCTAACAGCTATGGCTACACCTTC. It translates to CASSLSNSYGYTF.

The chain uses TRBV29-1 and TRBJ2-2, with D tentatively TRBD1 (5 bases). V was shortened by 5 bases and J by 3 bases, with 13 bases between the two germline ends. The CDR3 is 14 residues long. Per germline, CDR1 SQVTM and CDR2 ANQGSEA. The CDR3: CSVLDRSYTGELFF. The CDR3, as DNA: TGCAGCGTTCTAGACAGATCGTACACCGGGGAGCTGTTTTTT.

The J gene is TRBJ2-1, the V gene TRBV27; 7 positions agree with TRBD2. Germline values: CDR1 MNHEY, CDR2 SMNVEV (reference sequence). V lost 5 bases to trimming and J lost 5 bases; unmatched junction nucleotides: 9. The CDR3 length is 15 residues. The CDR3 loop reads CASSLTSWVHNEQFF. Here the CDR3 DNA reads TGTGCCAGCAGTCTGACTAGCTGGGTACACAATGAGCAGTTCTTC.

This CDR3 is CASSQDLAGEIYEQYF. The CDR3 coding sequence is TGCGCCAGCAGCCAAGATCTAGCGGGAGAAATCTACGAGCAGTACTTC. This rearrangement joins TRBV4-3 to TRBJ2-7; TRBD2 agrees at 10 bases. V lost 0 bases and J lost 3; bases outside the gene matches: 5. This CDR3 region has 16 residues. Germline V gene data show CDR1 as LGHNA and CDR2 as YSLEER.

This clone has only a few counts. The rearrangement links TRBV5-1 to TRBJ2-3; 7 bases line up with TRBD1. This CDR3 has 14 residues. Trimming took 2 bases from V and 1 from J; bases not matched to a gene: 1. Germline CDR1 reads SGHRS; CDR2 reads YFSETQ. The CDR3 DNA sequence: TGCGCCAGCAGCTTTCAGGGGGGCACAGATACGCAGTATTTT. As protein: CASSFQGGTDTQYF.

The chain recombines TRBV29-1 with TRBJ2-7; maybe TRBD1 (6 bases). Germline CDR1 and CDR2: SQVTM and ANQGSEA. The CDR3 totals 13 residues. Trimming took 7 bases from V and 4 from J, leaving 17 bases between them. The CDR3 nucleotides read TGCAGCGCAAAAACCTGGACAGATTACGAGCAGTACTTC. Translated, it gives CSAKTWTDYEQYF.

The rearrangement uses TRBV3-1 (or the pseudogene TRBV3-2) and TRBJ1-1; 10 positions match TRBD1. Germline lookup yields CDR1 LGHDT and CDR2 YNNKEL (reference sequence). The CDR3 extends over 18 amino acids. V dropped 3 bases and J dropped 0; count of bases not matched to a gene: 10. The CDR3 coding sequence is TGTGCCAGCAGCCACGACGGACAGGGGGTAAGCGTGAACACTGAAGCTTTCTTT. Protein sequence: CASSHDGQGVSVNTEAFF.

The rearrangement joins TRBV29-1 to TRBJ1-1; D is unresolved. This CDR3 comprises 12 residues. Trimming removed 6 bases at V and 4 bases at J, with 12 bases between. Germline V lookup: CDR1 SQVTM, CDR2 ANQGSEA. In DNA form, the CDR3 reads TGCAGCGTGAGAGGGTGGATCACTGAAGCTTTCTTT. Translating gives CSVRGWITEAFF. The full variable domain, its missing parts supplied by reference TRBV29-1 and TRBJ1-1, is SAVISQKPSRDICQRGTSLTIQCQVDSQVTMMFWYRQQPGQSLTLIATANQGSEATYESGFVIDKFPISRPNLTFSTLTVSNMSPEDSSIYLCSVRGWITEAFFGQGTRLTVV.

This clone was detected ten times or more. V is TRBV6-2 or TRBV6-3 and J is TRBJ2-3, with a tentative D call TRBD1 (6 bases). With 2 bases removed from V and 2 bases from J, the gap between germline ends came to 11 bases. Germline-derived CDR1 and CDR2 are MNHEY and SVGEGT. This CDR3 contains 15 residues. CDR3 residues: CASSYRDNPTDTQYF. CDR3 bases: TGTGCCAGCAGTTACAGGGACAATCCCACAGATACGCAGTATTTT.

The chain employs TRBV13 and TRBJ2-7, with 8 bases that match TRBD1. Germline V gene data show CDR1 as PRHDT and CDR2 as FYEKMQ (reference sequence). V gave up 4 bases and J gave up 2 bases; unmatched junction bases: 7. The CDR3 length is 15 residues. The CDR3 protein is CASSSADRGTYEQYF. DNA of the CDR3: TGTGCCAGCAGCTCCGCCGACAGGGGAACCTACGAGCAGTACTTC.

The chain joins TRBV3-1 (or the pseudogene TRBV3-2) to TRBJ1-6; 7 bases are a match to TRBD1. This CDR3 is 15 amino acids long. CDR1 is LGHDT and CDR2 is YNNKEL in the germline V gene (reference sequence). With 0 bases clipped from V and 7 bases from J, the junction kept 3 bases outside the gene matches. The CDR3, as DNA: TGTGCCAGCAGCCAAGATTGGGACAGAAATTCACCCCTCCACTTT. Its protein is CASSQDWDRNSPLHF.

The CDR3 DNA reads TGTGCCAGCAGCTTAGAGCAGGGGATTCGTGAGACCCAGTACTTC. This codes for CASSLEQGIRETQYF. The chain recombines TRBV11-3 with TRBJ2-5, with D possibly matching TRBD1 (6 bases). Trimming took 0 bases from V and 5 from J, leaving 13 bases between them. The V gene's germline CDR1 is SGHNT and CDR2 YENEEA. This CDR3 is built from 15 residues.

The chain employs TRBV27 and TRBJ2-7; 9 nucleotides match TRBD2. Germline lookup yields CDR1 MNHEY and CDR2 SMNVEV (reference sequence). The length of the CDR3 is 15 residues. After removal of 5 bases from V and 5 bases from J, the junction contained 10 bases not matched to a gene. For the CDR3, the DNA is TGTGCCAGCAGTCAACCACTAGCGGGTGGGGACGAGCAGTACTTC. Translation: CASSQPLAGGDEQYF.

J is TRBJ1-3 and V is TRBV3-1 (or the pseudogene TRBV3-2); D might be TRBD1 (5 bases). In germline, CDR1 is LGHDT, CDR2 YNNKEL (reference sequence). Deletions cut 5 bases from V and 4 bases from J, with 12 bases between. The CDR3 totals 14 residues. The CDR3, as DNA: TGTGCCAGCAGCTCGGCGGGGGGAGGAAACACCATATATTTT. Translating gives CASSSAGGGNTIYF.

Here the CDR3 reads CASSVTGGRDTEAFF. CDR3 DNA sequence: TGTGCCAGCAGCGTAACGGGGGGAAGAGACACTGAAGCTTTCTTT. The chain recombines TRBV9 with TRBJ1-1, with a weak D call TRBD1 (5 bases). This CDR3 is built from 15 residues. CDR1 is SGDLS and CDR2 is YYNGEE in the germline V gene. Trimming took 1 base from V and 3 from J, leaving 13 bases between them.

This chain uses TRBV5-1 with TRBJ2-7, with D maybe TRBD1 (6 bases). Trimming took 0 bases from V and 4 from J, leaving 14 bases between them. CDR3 length: 15 amino acids. Germline V CDR1 and CDR2: SGHRS, YFSETQ. The CDR3 region is CASSLASGGDYEQYF. Written as DNA, the CDR3 is TGCGCCAGCAGCTTGGCGTCTGGGGGCGATTACGAGCAGTACTTC.

V gene TRBV30 combines with J gene TRBJ1-4, with a weak D call TRBD1 (5 bases). Trimming removed 2 bases at V and 7 bases at J, with 5 bases between. CDR1 GTSNPN and CDR2 SVGIG come from the germline V gene (reference sequence). The CDR3 length is 11 residues. DNA of the CDR3: TGTGCCTGGAGTAGGGGTGAAAAACTGTTTTTT. Protein product: CAWSRGEKLFF.

J is TRBJ2-4 and V is TRBV7-9; 8 bases map to TRBD1. Germline assignment: CDR1 SEHNR and CDR2 FQNEAQ (reference sequence). V lost 5 bases to trimming and J lost 14 bases; unmatched junction nucleotides: 14. The CDR3 consists of 14 residues. Here the CDR3 reads CASSIGTGVGSEYF. CDR3 sequence (DNA): TGTGCCAGCAGCATAGGGACAGGCGTAGGGAGCGAGTACTTC.

The chain is built from TRBV4-2 and TRBJ2-5; weak D call: TRBD2 (6 bases). The V gene's germline CDR1 is LGHNA and CDR2 YNFKEQ. Between the trimmed V and J ends, which lost 4 bases and 5 bases, there was a span of 26 bases. The length of the CDR3 is 18 residues. As DNA, the CDR3 is TGTGCCAGCAGCCCCACAGGTGGCGGGACTTCCTACTGGGAGACCCAGTACTTC. Residues: CASSPTGGGTSYWETQYF.

This clone was detected once. This chain joins TRBV12-3 or TRBV12-4 and TRBJ1-5; no definite D call. The CDR3 covers 13 residues. Trimming pared 5 bases from V and 4 bases from J, leaving 9 bases between. The CDR3 region is CASSTNNNQPQHF. CDR3 in DNA: TGTGCCAGCAGTACTAATAATAATCAGCCCCAGCATTTT.

The chain has TRBV5-4 and TRBJ2-1, with 11 bases lining up with TRBD2. V dropped 4 bases and J dropped 4; count of bases not matched to a gene: 7. The CDR3 totals 16 residues. Germline lookup yields CDR1 SGHNT and CDR2 YYREEE (reference sequence). CDR3 in DNA: TGTGCCAGCAGCCGGAAACTAGCGGGAGAATACAATGAGCAGTTCTTC. Translating gives CASSRKLAGEYNEQFF.